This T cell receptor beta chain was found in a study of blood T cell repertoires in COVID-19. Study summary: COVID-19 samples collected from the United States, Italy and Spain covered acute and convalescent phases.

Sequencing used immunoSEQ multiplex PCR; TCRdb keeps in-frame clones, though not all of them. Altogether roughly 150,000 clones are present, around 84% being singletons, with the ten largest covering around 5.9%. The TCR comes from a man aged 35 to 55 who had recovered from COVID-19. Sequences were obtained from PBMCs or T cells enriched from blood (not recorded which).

CDR3 sequence: CASKSPSYNEQFF. The CDR3 DNA reads TGTGCCAGCAAGAGCCCCTCCTACAATGAGCAGTTCTTC. The chain carries TRBV6-5 and TRBJ2-1; D unclear. CDR3 length equals 13 residues. Germline V gene lookup returns CDR1 MNHEY and CDR2 SVGAGI. The V gene lost 7 bases and the J gene lost 0 bases, with 7 bases spanning the gap.